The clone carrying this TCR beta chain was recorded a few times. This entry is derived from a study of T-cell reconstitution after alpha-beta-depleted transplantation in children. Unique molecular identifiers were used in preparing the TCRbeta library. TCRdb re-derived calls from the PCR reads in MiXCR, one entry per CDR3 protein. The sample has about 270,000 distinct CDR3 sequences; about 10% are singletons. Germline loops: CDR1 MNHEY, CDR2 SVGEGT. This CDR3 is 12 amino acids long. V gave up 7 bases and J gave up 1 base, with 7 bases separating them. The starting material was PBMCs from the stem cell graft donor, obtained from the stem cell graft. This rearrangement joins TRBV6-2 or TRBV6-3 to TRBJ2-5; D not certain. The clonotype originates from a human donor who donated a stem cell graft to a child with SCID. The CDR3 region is CASTSSQETQYF. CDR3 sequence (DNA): TGTGCCAGCACCTCGAGCCAAGAGACCCAGTACTTC.